This T cell receptor beta chain was captured by sequencing in a study of neurological immune-mediated disorders. The CDR3 contains 14 residues. Trimming took 2 bases from V and 1 from J, leaving 5 bases between them. 5'RACE generated cDNA with 10-nucleotide random UMIs. TCRdb called the 5' RACE reads again in MiXCR, with one record for every CDR3 protein. The data contain 35,000 to 45,000 distinct CDR3 sequences, more than 6.5% of them singletons. This clonotype was detected ten times or more. This clonotype was sampled from a woman aged 40 to 50 in good health. The V call is TRBV12-3 or TRBV12-4, the J call TRBJ2-2; D gene ambiguous. The source material was PBMCs. CDR3 nucleotides: TGTGCCAGCAGTTTAACCAGGAACACCGGGGAGCTGTTTTTT. It translates to CASSLTRNTGELFF.